This record covers a single T cell receptor beta chain. Its antigen is not known. The data stem from a study of CD8+CD57+ T cells in acquired aplastic anemia. TCR beta VDJ and CDR3 profiles were obtained from a genomic DNA template. Each CDR3 protein is one row after TCRdb ran MiXCR on the reads. This sample has some 280,000 distinct CDR3 sequences; around three fifths occur once, and the top ten carry under 8.5%. Study-level points and caveats: Researchers reported that CD8+ Simpson's diversity was not significantly different in patients versus controls.

Trimming removed 0 bases at V and 5 bases at J, with 17 bases between. Germline V gives CDR1 LNHNV, CDR2 YYDKDF (reference sequence). The CDR3 is made up of 16 amino acids. The clonotype originates from a human donor with severe aplastic anemia or a healthy control (not recorded which). The chain employs TRBV15 and TRBJ2-7, with D perhaps assigned TRBD1 or TRBD2 (5 bases each). The sequenced material came from sorted CD4+, CD8+, or CD8+CD57+ T cells (not recorded which) from PBMCs. CDR3: CATSRDKSGPNNEQYF. The CDR3 region has the DNA TGTGCCACCAGCAGAGATAAATCGGGACCTAACAACGAGCAGTACTTC.